This TCR beta chain stems from a study of cytomegalovirus exposure and HLA in healthy donors. The PCR had 60 Vbeta and 13 Jbeta primers. Generated by immunoSEQ multiplex PCR, the TCRdb table keeps only in-frame clones and is missing some. The sample comprises fewer than 150,000 clones, over 65% of which are singletons, and roughly 2.5% rests with the top ten. This TCR derives from a woman between 18 and 29 years old in good health and CMV-seronegative. The sample comprised PBMCs.

The CDR3 DNA reads as TGTGCCAGCAGCCAAGACCCAGGAACCGGGGCCAACGTCCTGACTTTC. As protein: CASSQDPGTGANVLTF. The J gene is TRBJ2-6, the V gene TRBV14; D is uncertain. Trimming left V 0 bases short and J 4 bases short, with 10 bases between. CDR3 length: 16 residues. CDR1 and CDR2 from the germline V gene are SGHDN and FVKESK.